This entry features one T cell receptor (beta chain) sequence. Original processing methods: A per-sample median of roughly 96,000 TCRs was observed, with counts ranging from roughly 20,000 to 700,000. Using its own MiXCR run on the 5' RACE reads, TCRdb lists one record per CDR3 protein. The V and J calls shown here were made by TCRdb, not taken from the authors' results. Here the sample spans around 100,000 distinct CDR3 sequences, 15% to 20% being singletons. Unseparated into fractions, whole blood served as the source from which total RNA was extracted. The data stem from a study of human T cells and chemical hapten exposure. CDR1 GTSNPN and CDR2 SVGIG come from the germline V gene (reference sequence). V shed 3 bases, J shed 8 bases, and the junction held 7 bases outside the gene matches. CDR3 size: 14 residues.

The sequence was collected from a human donor in good health. The V call is TRBV30, the J call TRBJ2-1, with TRBD2 identical over 10 bases. CDR3 sequence: CAWRFSGRGDEQFF. The DNA for the CDR3 is TGTGCCTGGAGGTTCAGCGGGAGGGGTGATGAGCAGTTCTTC.